This entry concerns a single T cell receptor beta chain. The CDR3 spans 16 residues. V lost 2 bases, J lost 5 bases, and 9 bases stayed unmatched. Germline V CDR1 and CDR2: WNHNN, SYGVQD (reference sequence). In the original processing: Amplification from reference gene primers served as the basis for estimated nucleated cell counts. The data were produced by immunoSEQ multiplex PCR, yet TCRdb's version contains in-frame clones alone and is incomplete. V, J and clone size were drawn from that table, and D and trimming were deduced from the DNA. The repertoire holds tens of thousands of clones, with 85% to 90% as singletons. This entry is derived from a study of blood T cell repertoires in COVID-19. Across the study: Samples of COVID-19 (acute and convalescent) were obtained from the United States, Italy and Spain. Sample material is recorded as cDNA or gDNA derived from T cells, B-cell-depleted T cells, or PBMCs.

The receptor's source is a woman aged 65 to 85 with acute or convalescent COVID-19. This chain links TRBV10-1 with TRBJ2-3; 8 bases are shared with TRBD2. Source material: peripheral blood. The DNA for the CDR3 is TGCGCCAGCAGTGAGAGGACGGGGGGGGCACAAGATACGCAGTATTTT. Protein: CASSERTGGAQDTQYF.